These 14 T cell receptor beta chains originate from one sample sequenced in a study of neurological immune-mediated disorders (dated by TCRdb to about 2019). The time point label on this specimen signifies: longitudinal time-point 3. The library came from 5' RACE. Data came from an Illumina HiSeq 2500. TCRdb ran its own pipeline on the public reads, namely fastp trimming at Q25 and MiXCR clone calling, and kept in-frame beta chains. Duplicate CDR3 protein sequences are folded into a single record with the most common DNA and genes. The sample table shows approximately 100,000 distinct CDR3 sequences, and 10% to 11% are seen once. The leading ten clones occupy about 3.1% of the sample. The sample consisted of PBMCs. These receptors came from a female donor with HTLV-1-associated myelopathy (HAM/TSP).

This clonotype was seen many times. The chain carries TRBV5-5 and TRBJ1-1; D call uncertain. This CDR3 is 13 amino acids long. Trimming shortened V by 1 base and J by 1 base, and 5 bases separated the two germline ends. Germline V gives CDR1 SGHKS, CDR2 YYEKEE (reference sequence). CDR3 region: CASSLSANTEAFF. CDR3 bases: TGTGCCAGCAGCTTGTCTGCGAACACTGAAGCTTTCTTT.

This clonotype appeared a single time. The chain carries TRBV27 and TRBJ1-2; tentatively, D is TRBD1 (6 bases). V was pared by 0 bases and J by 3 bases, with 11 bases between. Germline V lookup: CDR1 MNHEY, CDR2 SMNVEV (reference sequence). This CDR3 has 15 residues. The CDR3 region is CASSLSGPGDYGYTF. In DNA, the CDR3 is TGTGCCAGCAGTTTATCCGGCCCAGGGGACTATGGCTACACCTTC.

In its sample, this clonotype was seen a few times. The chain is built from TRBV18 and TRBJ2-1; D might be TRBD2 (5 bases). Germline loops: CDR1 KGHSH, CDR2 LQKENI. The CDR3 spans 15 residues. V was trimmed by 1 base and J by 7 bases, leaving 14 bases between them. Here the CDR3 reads CASSPLNGEVNEQFF. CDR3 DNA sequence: TGTGCCAGCTCACCACTCAACGGGGAAGTAAATGAGCAGTTCTTC.

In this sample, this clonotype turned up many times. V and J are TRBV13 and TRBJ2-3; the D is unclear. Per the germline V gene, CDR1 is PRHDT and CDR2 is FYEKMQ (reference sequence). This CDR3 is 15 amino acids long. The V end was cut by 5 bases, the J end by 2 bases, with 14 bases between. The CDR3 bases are TGTGCCAGCAGCCCCGCTAGTTGGACCACAGATACGCAGTATTTT. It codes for CASSPASWTTDTQYF.

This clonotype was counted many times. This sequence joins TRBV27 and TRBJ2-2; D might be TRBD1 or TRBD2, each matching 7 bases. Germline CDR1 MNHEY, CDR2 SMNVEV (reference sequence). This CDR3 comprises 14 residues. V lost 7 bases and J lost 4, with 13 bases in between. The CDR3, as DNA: TGTGCCAGCACGGGGGGACAGACCACCGGGGAGCTGTTTTTT. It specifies CASTGGQTTGELFF.

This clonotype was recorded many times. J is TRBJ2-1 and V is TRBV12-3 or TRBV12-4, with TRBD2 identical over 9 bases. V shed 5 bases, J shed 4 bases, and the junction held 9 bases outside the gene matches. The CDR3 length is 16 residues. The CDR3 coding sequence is TGTGCCAGCAGTGTCGGACTAGCGCGGCTGTACAATGAGCAGTTCTTC. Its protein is CASSVGLARLYNEQFF.

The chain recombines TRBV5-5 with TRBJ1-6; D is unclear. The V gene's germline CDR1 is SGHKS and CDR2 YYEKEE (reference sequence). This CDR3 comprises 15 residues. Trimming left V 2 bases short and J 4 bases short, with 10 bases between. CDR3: CASSLYGTYNSPLHF. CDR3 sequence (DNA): TGTGCCAGCAGCTTATATGGTACATATAATTCACCCCTCCACTTT.

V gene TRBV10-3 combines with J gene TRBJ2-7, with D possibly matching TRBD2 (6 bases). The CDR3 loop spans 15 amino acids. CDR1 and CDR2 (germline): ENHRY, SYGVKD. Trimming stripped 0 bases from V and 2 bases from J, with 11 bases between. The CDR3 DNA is TGTGCCATCAGTGAGTCAGGAGGGCAAACCTACGAGCAGTACTTC. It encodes CAISESGGQTYEQYF.

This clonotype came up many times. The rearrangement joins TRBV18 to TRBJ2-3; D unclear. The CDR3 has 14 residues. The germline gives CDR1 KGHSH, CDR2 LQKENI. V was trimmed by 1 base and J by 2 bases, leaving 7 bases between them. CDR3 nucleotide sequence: TGTGCCAGCTCACCACTCCAGTACACAGATACGCAGTATTTT. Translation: CASSPLQYTDTQYF.

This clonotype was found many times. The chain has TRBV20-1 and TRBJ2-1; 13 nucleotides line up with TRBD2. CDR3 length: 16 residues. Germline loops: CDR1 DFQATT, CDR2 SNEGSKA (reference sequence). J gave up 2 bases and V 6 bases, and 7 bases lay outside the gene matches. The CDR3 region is CSAETSGGNTYNEQFF. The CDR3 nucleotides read TGCAGTGCAGAGACTAGCGGGGGGAATACCTACAATGAGCAGTTCTTC.

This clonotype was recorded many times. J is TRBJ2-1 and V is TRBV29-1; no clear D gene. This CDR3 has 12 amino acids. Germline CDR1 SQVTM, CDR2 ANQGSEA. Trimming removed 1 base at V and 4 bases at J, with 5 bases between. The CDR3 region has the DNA TGCAGCGTTGAAGCTGTATACAATGAGCAGTTCTTC. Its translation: CSVEAVYNEQFF.

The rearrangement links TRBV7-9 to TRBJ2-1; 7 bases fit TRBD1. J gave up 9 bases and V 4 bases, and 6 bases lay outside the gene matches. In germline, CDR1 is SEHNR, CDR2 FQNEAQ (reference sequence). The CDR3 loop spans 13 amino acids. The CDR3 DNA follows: TGTGCCAGCAGCTCCTCGGACAGGCCTGAGCAGTTCTTC. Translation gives CASSSSDRPEQFF.

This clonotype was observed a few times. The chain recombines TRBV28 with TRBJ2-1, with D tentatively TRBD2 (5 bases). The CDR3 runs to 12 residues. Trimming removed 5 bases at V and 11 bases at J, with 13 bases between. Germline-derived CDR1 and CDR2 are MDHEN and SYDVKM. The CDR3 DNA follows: TGTGCCAGCAGTCCCTCCGAGGGAAAGCAGTTCTTC. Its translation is CASSPSEGKQFF.

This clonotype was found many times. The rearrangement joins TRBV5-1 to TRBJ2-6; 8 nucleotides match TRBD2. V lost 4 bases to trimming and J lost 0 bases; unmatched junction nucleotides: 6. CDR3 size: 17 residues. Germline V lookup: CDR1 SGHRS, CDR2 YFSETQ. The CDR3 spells CASSAGGTLSGANVLTF. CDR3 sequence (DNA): TGCGCCAGCAGCGCGGGGGGTACCCTCTCTGGGGCCAACGTCCTGACTTTC.